This TCR beta chain was identified during a study of shared clonotypes between healthy human individuals. Study observations and caveats: Sampling covered blood only; tissue repertoires likely differ.

Using around 180 ng DNA, approximately 30,000 T cell genomes, the sorted-subset replicate PCRs were run. Using immunoSEQ multiplex PCR, the repertoire was profiled, and TCRdb retains in-frame clones only, with some absent. The repertoire consists of approximately 2,000,000 clones, with around 90% occurring once and the leading ten covering 0.37%. CDR3 size: 14 residues. In germline, CDR1 is SGHTA, CDR2 FQGNSA. Deletions cut 5 bases from V and 1 base from J, with 12 bases between. This clone showed up just once. The antigen remains unidentified. The source of this sequence is a man between 18 and 35 years old in good health. Some clones in this sample may be carry-over from other donors' samples. Sequenced material: naive CD4+ T cells from PBMCs. Subset indicated: CD45RA+ positively selected. V is TRBV7-2 and J is TRBJ2-7; D not resolved. The CDR3: CASSPPGRSYEQYF. The CDR3 region has the DNA TGTGCCAGCAGCCCTCCCGGCCGGTCCTACGAGCAGTACTTC.